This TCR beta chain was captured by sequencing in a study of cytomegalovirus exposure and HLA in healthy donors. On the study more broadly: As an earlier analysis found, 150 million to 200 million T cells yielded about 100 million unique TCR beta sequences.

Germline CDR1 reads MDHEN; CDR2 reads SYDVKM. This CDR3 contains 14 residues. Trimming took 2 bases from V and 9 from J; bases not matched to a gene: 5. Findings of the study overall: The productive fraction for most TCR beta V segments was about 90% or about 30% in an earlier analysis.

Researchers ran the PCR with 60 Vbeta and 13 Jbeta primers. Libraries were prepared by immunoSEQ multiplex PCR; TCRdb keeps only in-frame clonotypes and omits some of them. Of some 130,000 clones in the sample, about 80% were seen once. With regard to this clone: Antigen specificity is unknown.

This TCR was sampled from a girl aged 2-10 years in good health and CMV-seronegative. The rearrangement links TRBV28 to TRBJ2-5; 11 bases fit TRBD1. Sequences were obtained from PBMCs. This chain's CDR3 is CASSLLGTGGAQYF. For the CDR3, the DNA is TGTGCCAGCAGTTTACTCGGGACAGGGGGGGCCCAGTACTTC.